Presented here are 28 T cell receptor beta chains from one specimen sequenced in a study of cytomegalovirus exposure and HLA in healthy donors. PCR employed 60 Vbeta and 13 Jbeta primers. Sequencing was performed with immunoSEQ multiplex PCR; in TCRdb, only in-frame clones are kept and a portion is missing. The sample contains 150,000 to 200,000 clones, approximately 70% of which appear only once. The specimen sequenced was PBMCs. The receptor source for this set is a human donor in good health.

This clone came up once. V and J are TRBV27 and TRBJ2-1; TRBD1 is a possible D gene (6 bases). V was shortened by 3 bases and J by 6 bases, with 12 bases between the two germline ends. In germline, CDR1 is MNHEY, CDR2 SMNVEV (reference sequence). The CDR3 is 14 residues long. CDR3 in DNA: TGTGCCAGCAGTTTCGTGGACAGCTCCAATGAGCAGTTCTTC. Its translation: CASSFVDSSNEQFF.

The chain combines TRBV6-5 with TRBJ1-3; no firm D call. Germline V CDR1 and CDR2: MNHEY, SVGAGI. The CDR3 is made up of 14 amino acids. The V end lost 7 bases, the J end lost 0 bases, and 10 bases lay between the germline ends. CDR3 nucleotide sequence: TGTGCCAGCATTAGTAGACACTCTGGAAACACCATATATTTT. This gives the protein CASISRHSGNTIYF.

This clone occurred once. The chain uses TRBV10-3 and TRBJ2-3; D is undetermined. The CDR3 is made up of 14 amino acids. V gave up 3 bases and J gave up 1 base, with 8 bases separating them. Germline loops: CDR1 ENHRY, CDR2 SYGVKD. CDR3 in amino acids: CAISDRSGTDTQYF. CDR3 nucleotides: TGTGCCATCAGTGATCGGAGTGGCACAGATACGCAGTATTTT.

This clone was recorded only once. This CDR3 is CAIGKSGGTDTQYF. In nucleotides, the CDR3 is TGTGCCATCGGAAAGAGCGGGGGCACAGATACGCAGTATTTT. The rearrangement links TRBV10-3 to TRBJ2-3, with TRBD2 identical over 7 bases. Germline-derived CDR1 and CDR2 are ENHRY and SYGVKD. V shed 8 bases and J 1 base; nucleotides not matched to a gene: 6. This CDR3 is 14 amino acids long.

This chain connects TRBV6-6 to TRBJ2-2; TRBD1 might be the D (6 bases). CDR1 is MNHNY and CDR2 is SVGAGI in the germline V gene (reference sequence). CDR3 size: 15 residues. V gave up 6 bases and J gave up 1 base, with 12 bases separating them. CDR3 protein: CASSPGQRNTGELFF. In DNA, the CDR3 is TGTGCCAGCAGCCCCGGACAGAGGAACACCGGGGAGCTGTTTTTT.

This chain connects TRBV5-4 to TRBJ2-1; 16 positions match TRBD2. The germline V gene has CDR1 SGHNT and CDR2 YYREEE (reference sequence). V was pared by 4 bases and J by 8 bases, with 9 bases of the junction left unmatched. The CDR3 length is 17 residues. For the CDR3, the DNA is TGTGCCAGCAGCATGGGACTAGCGGGGGGGAGGGGTGATGAGCAGTTCTTC. Residues: CASSMGLAGGRGDEQFF.

V usage is TRBV28 and J usage is TRBJ1-2; 7 bases are shared with TRBD1. Per germline, CDR1 MDHEN and CDR2 SYDVKM. Trimming cost V 5 bases and J 5 bases; bases outside gene matches: 8. The CDR3 has 14 residues. The CDR3 sequence is CASSGTGVWYGYTF. The CDR3 nucleotides are TGTGCCAGCAGTGGAACAGGGGTTTGGTATGGCTACACCTTC.

The rearrangement uses TRBV7-9 and TRBJ1-2; 9 bases are a match to TRBD1. This CDR3 spans 14 amino acids. The V segment lost 6 bases and the J segment 4 bases; nucleotides outside the gene matches: 6. Looked up from germline, CDR1 is SEHNR and CDR2 is FQNEAQ (reference sequence). The CDR3 is CASRVDRGSYGYTF. The CDR3 nucleotides are TGTGCCAGCAGAGTGGACAGGGGTAGCTATGGCTACACCTTC.

The chain uses TRBV19 and TRBJ2-3; D might be TRBD1 (6 bases). V shed 3 bases and J shed 1 base, with 11 bases lying between them. Germline V gene sequence: CDR1 LNHDA, CDR2 SQIVND (reference sequence). This CDR3 is built from 15 residues. Here the CDR3 reads CASSIRGKRTDTQYF. The CDR3, as DNA: TGTGCCAGTAGTATTAGGGGGAAACGCACAGATACGCAGTATTTT.

The chain carries TRBV2 and TRBJ2-7; 9 bases are shared with TRBD1. CDR1 is SNHLY and CDR2 is FYNNEI in the germline V gene. The length of the CDR3 is 14 residues. The ends lost 8 bases at V and 5 bases at J; junction bases unmatched: 10. In nucleotides, the CDR3 is TGTGCCAGCTCACCTGACAGGGGGAAAGACGAGCAGTACTTC. The encoded protein is CASSPDRGKDEQYF.

This sequence joins TRBV7-3 and TRBJ1-2, with TRBD1 as a possible D gene (5 bases). CDR1 SGHTA and CDR2 FQGTGA come from the germline V gene. CDR3 length equals 13 residues. The germline V and J ends were trimmed by 2 bases and 6 bases, with 10 bases remaining between them. The CDR3, as DNA: TGTGCCAGCAGCTTACTTTCGGGGGATGGCTACACCTTC. It is translated as CASSLLSGDGYTF. Full variable domain (rest looked up from reference TRBV7-3 and TRBJ1-2): GAGVSQTPSNKVTEKGKYVELRCDPISGHTALYWYRQSLGQGPEFLIYFQGTGAADDSGLPNDRFFAVRPEGSVSTLKIQRTERGDSAVYLCASSLLSGDGYTFGSGTRLTVV.

This rearrangement joins TRBV11-1 to TRBJ1-2; possibly TRBD1 for D (6 bases). The CDR3 has 15 residues. V was clipped by 6 bases and J by 4 bases, with 18 bases between them. The germline CDR1 and CDR2 sequences are SGHAT and FQDESV (reference sequence). The CDR3 spells CASRLTSGRGYGYTF. Written as DNA, the CDR3 is TGTGCCAGCAGGCTAACCTCGGGCAGGGGCTATGGCTACACCTTC.

The chain joins TRBV7-6 to TRBJ2-7; TRBD1 agrees at 8 bases. The germline V gene encodes CDR1 SGHVS and CDR2 FNYEAQ. V shed 5 bases, J shed 2 bases, and the junction held 11 bases outside the gene matches. The length of the CDR3 is 16 residues. CDR3 region: CASSPAGTGAAYEQYF. The CDR3 DNA follows: TGTGCCAGCAGCCCAGCCGGGACAGGAGCCGCCTACGAGCAGTACTTC.

In its sample, this clone was seen once. The chain uses TRBV7-3 and TRBJ1-5; D remains unclear. CDR1 and CDR2 from the germline V gene are SGHTA and FQGTGA. The CDR3 loop spans 13 amino acids. The ends were cut back, 2 bases at V and 6 bases at J, with 8 bases in the middle. CDR3 coding DNA: TGTGCCAGCAGCTTATTCCGGGGTCAGCCCCAGCATTTT. Protein product: CASSLFRGQPQHF.

The CDR3 protein is CASSPDSFYEQYF. DNA for the CDR3: TGTGCCAGCAGCCCGGACAGCTTCTACGAGCAGTACTTC. The J gene is TRBJ2-7, the V gene TRBV7-2; TRBD1 might be the D (6 bases). V shed 5 bases and J shed 3 bases, with 11 bases lying between them. The CDR3 contains 13 residues. CDR1 and CDR2 (germline): SGHTA, FQGNSA.

This clone was observed a single time. V and J are TRBV9 and TRBJ2-7; 7 bases line up with TRBD1. The CDR3 length is 13 residues. Germline trimming cut 2 bases from V and 5 bases from J; bases unmatched to any gene: 4. Per germline, CDR1 SGDLS and CDR2 YYNGEE. CDR3 bases: TGTGCCAGCAGCGTTGGGACAGTCCACGAGCAGTACTTC. Its protein product is CASSVGTVHEQYF.

This clone was recorded once. The rearrangement joins TRBV7-9 to TRBJ2-7; no clear D. CDR1 SEHNR and CDR2 FQNEAQ come from the germline V gene (reference sequence). The V gene lost 3 bases and the J gene lost 2 bases, with 11 bases spanning the gap. The CDR3 covers 14 residues. The CDR3 loop reads CASSFESLTYEQYF. As DNA, the CDR3 is TGTGCCAGCAGCTTCGAGTCCTTGACCTACGAGCAGTACTTC.

This clone occurred a few times. The chain recombines TRBV19 with TRBJ1-1; D is undetermined. This CDR3 has 15 residues. Trimming shortened V by 6 bases and J by 1 base, and 15 bases separated the two germline ends. CDR1 and CDR2 (germline): LNHDA, SQIVND (reference sequence). DNA of the CDR3: TGTGCCAGTAGGAACTTGTGGAGGGAGAACACTGAAGCTTTCTTT. Translated, it gives CASRNLWRENTEAFF.

This sequence joins TRBV6-5 and TRBJ1-4, with D possibly matching TRBD1 (5 bases). The V end lost 7 bases, the J end lost 0 bases, and 12 bases lay between the germline ends. Germline V CDR1 and CDR2: MNHEY, SVGAGI. This CDR3 has 15 residues. The CDR3 DNA sequence: TGTGCCAGCACCGAAACCAGGGCAACTAATGAAAAACTGTTTTTT. Its protein product is CASTETRATNEKLFF.

The chain links TRBV11-3 to TRBJ2-1; D gene uncertain. V was trimmed by 1 base and J by 4 bases, leaving 11 bases between them. The CDR3 spans 15 residues. Germline assignment: CDR1 SGHNT and CDR2 YENEEA. The CDR3 DNA is TGTGCCAGCAGCTTAGGTAGTAACGTATACAATGAGCAGTTCTTC. Amino acid sequence: CASSLGSNVYNEQFF.

In DNA, the CDR3 is TGTGCCAGCGGACTAGCGGGGTACGAGCAGTACTTC. This gives the protein CASGLAGYEQYF. The chain uses TRBV4-2 and TRBJ2-7; 12 nucleotides agree with TRBD2. The germline CDR1 and CDR2 sequences are LGHNA and YNFKEQ. The CDR3 runs 12 residues. After removal of 8 bases from V and 4 bases from J, the junction contained 0 bases not matched to a gene.

The CDR3 loop is CASSLAPTGDQETQYF. CDR3 DNA: TGTGCCAGCAGCTTAGCCCCGACAGGGGACCAAGAGACCCAGTACTTC. This rearrangement joins TRBV11-2 to TRBJ2-5; TRBD1 matches at 8 bases. The CDR3 is 16 residues long. The V gene's germline CDR1 is SGHAT and CDR2 FQNNGV. J gave up 0 bases and V 1 base, and 4 bases lay outside the gene matches.

Remarks on this clone: The sample holds other DNA sequences that translate to the same CDR3. The chain carries TRBV27 and TRBJ1-2; TRBD1 might be the D (5 bases). The V gene's germline CDR1 is MNHEY and CDR2 SMNVEV (reference sequence). Trimming removed 2 bases from V and 2 bases from J, with 6 bases in between. This CDR3 region has 13 residues. CDR3 sequence: CASSLTGNYGYTF. CDR3 bases: TGTGCCAGCAGTTTAACAGGAAACTATGGCTACACCTTC.

This chain links TRBV4-1 with TRBJ1-1; 7 bases agree with TRBD1. In germline, CDR1 is MGHRA, CDR2 YSYEKL. CDR3 size: 13 residues. After removal of 1 base from V and 7 bases from J, the junction contained 3 bases not matched to a gene. DNA for the CDR3: TGCGCCAGCAGCCAAGGGGACAGAGTTGAAGCTTTCTTT. This encodes CASSQGDRVEAFF.

The chain links TRBV7-9 to TRBJ2-2, with TRBD1 matching over 8 bases. Germline lookup yields CDR1 SEHNR and CDR2 FQNEAQ (reference sequence). Trimming removed 5 bases from V and 5 bases from J; junction bases left unmatched: 4. The CDR3 is 14 amino acids. The CDR3 nucleotides are TGTGCCAGCAGCCCTGGACAGGGTACCGGGGAGCTGTTTTTT. As protein: CASSPGQGTGELFF.

The rearrangement links TRBV9 to TRBJ2-7; TRBD1 matches at 10 bases. The ends lost 3 bases at V and 7 bases at J; junction bases unmatched: 1. The CDR3 length is 12 residues. Germline assignment: CDR1 SGDLS and CDR2 YYNGEE. The CDR3 sequence is CASSAGQGEQYF. The CDR3 nucleotides read TGTGCCAGCAGCGCGGGACAGGGGGAGCAGTACTTC.

The chain recombines TRBV27 with TRBJ1-2; 8 nucleotides line up with TRBD1. V shed 5 bases, J shed 3 bases, and the junction held 5 bases outside the gene matches. The CDR3 covers 14 residues. The germline V gene has CDR1 MNHEY and CDR2 SMNVEV (reference sequence). The CDR3 DNA reads as TGTGCCAGCAGTAGCCAACAGGGGGACTATGGCTACACCTTC. It yields the protein CASSSQQGDYGYTF.

The chain is built from TRBV19 and TRBJ1-2; D may be TRBD1 (6 bases). The CDR3 totals 14 residues. V lost 2 bases and J 3 bases, leaving 10 bases between the germline ends. CDR1 LNHDA and CDR2 SQIVND come from the germline V gene (reference sequence). CDR3 bases: TGTGCCAGTAGTATAAGGGCAGGGGACTATGGCTACACCTTC. Translating it yields CASSIRAGDYGYTF. The variable domain in full, completed from reference TRBV19 and TRBJ1-2, reads DGGITQSPKYLFRKEGQNVTLSCEQNLNHDAMYWYRQDPGQGLRLIYYSQIVNDFQKGDIAEGYSVSREKKESFPLTVTSAQKNPTAFYLCASSIRAGDYGYTFGSGTRLTVV.